The clone carrying this T cell receptor beta chain is medium-sized in the sample. Germline CDR1 is SGHTA and CDR2 is FQGNSA. The CDR3 is 19 amino acids. V lost 4 bases and J 2 bases, leaving 26 bases between the germline ends. The second PCR ran roughly 6 to 12 cycles with a sample-barcoded 5' primer and J-beta primers. TCRdb itself ran the 5' RACE reads through MiXCR, one entry per CDR3 protein. This table holds 850,000 to 950,000 distinct CDR3 sequences, 29% found once. Healthy individuals of Caucasian origin from Russia, aged about 6 to 90, served as donors. The source of the sample is a study of blood T cells in healthy people across ages.

The clonotype comes from a woman older than 75 in good health. The chain couples TRBV7-2 to TRBJ2-5; tentatively, D is TRBD1 or TRBD2 (7 bases each). The sequenced sample consisted of blood. CDR3 sequence (DNA): TGTGCCAGCAGCTACCCCTTGGGGGGGACAGCGGAAATGCAAGAGACCCAGTACTTC. Translated: CASSYPLGGTAEMQETQYF.